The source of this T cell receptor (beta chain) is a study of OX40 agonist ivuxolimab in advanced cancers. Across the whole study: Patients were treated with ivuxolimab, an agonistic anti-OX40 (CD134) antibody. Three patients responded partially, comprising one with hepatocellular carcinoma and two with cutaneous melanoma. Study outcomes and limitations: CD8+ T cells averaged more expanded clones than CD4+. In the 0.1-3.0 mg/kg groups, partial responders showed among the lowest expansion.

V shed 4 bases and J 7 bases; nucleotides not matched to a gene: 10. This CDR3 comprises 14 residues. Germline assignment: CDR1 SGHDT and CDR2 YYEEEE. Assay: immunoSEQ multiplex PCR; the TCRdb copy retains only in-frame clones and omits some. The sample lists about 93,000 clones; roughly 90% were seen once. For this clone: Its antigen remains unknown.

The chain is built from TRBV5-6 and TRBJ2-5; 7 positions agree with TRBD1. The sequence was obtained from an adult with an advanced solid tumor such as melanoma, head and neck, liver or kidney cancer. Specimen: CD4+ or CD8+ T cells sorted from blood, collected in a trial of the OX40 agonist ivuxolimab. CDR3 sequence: CASSAGTALGTQYF. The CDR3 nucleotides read TGTGCCAGCAGCGCTGGGACAGCCTTAGGGACCCAGTACTTC.